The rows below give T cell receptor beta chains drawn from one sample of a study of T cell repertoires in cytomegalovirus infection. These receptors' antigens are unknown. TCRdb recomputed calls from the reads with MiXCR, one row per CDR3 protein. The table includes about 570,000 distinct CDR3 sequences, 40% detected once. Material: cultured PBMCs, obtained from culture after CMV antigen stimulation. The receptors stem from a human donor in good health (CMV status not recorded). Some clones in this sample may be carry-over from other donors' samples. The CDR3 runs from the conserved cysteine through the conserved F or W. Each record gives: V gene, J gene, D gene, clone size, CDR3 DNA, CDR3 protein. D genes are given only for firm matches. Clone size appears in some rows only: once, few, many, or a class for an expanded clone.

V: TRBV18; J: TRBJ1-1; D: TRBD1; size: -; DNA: TGTGCCAGCTCAAAAATTCAGGGGGCGAGCACTGAAGCTTTCTTT; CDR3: CASSKIQGASTEAFF
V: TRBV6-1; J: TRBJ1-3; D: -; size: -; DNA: TGTGCCAGCAGCGATTGGGGAAACACCATATATTTT; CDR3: CASSDWGNTIYF
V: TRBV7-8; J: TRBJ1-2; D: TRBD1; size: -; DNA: TGTGCCAGCAGCTTAGCGTATGACAGGGGGCTCTATGGCTACACCTTC; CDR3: CASSLAYDRGLYGYTF
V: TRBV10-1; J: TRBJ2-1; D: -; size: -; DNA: TGCGCCAGCAGTGAAAAGTTGGGGGGAGCCCCCTTCAATGAGCAGTTCTTC; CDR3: CASSEKLGGAPFNEQFF
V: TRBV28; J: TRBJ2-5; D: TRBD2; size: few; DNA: TGTGCCAGCTCAACGGGGGGTCCGCTCCAAGAGACCCAGTACTTC; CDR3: CASSTGGPLQETQYF
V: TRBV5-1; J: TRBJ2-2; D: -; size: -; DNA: TGCGCCAGCAGCACTACACGGTCGGGGGCCGGGGAGCTGTTTTTT; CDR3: CASSTTRSGAGELFF
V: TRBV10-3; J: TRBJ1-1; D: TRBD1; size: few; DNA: TGTGCCATCAGTGAGAACCCGGACAGGGGGCGGGTCACTGAAGCTTTCTTT; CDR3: CAISENPDRGRVTEAFF
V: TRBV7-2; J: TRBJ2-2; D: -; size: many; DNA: TGTGCCAGCAGATGGCTGGGAGGAAACACCGGGGAGCTGTTTTTT; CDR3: CASRWLGGNTGELFF
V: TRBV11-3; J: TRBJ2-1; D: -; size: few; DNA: TGTGCCAGCAGCCCGGGCGATGAGCAGTTCTTC; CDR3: CASSPGDEQFF
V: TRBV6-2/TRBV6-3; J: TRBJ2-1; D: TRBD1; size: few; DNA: TGTGCCAGCAGTCGGGACAGGGGGGTGGTTGAGCAGTTCTTC; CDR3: CASSRDRGVVEQFF
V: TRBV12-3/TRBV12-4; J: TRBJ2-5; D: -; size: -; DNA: TGTGCCAGCACCGATGGGACGGAAGAGACCCAGTACTTC; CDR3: CASTDGTEETQYF
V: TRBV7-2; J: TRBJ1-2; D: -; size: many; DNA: TGTGCCAGCAGCTTAGTGGGCCGAGATTATGGCTACACCTTC; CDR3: CASSLVGRDYGYTF
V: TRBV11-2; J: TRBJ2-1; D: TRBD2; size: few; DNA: TGTGCCAGCAGCTTAGAGACACTAGCGGGATTAGGCTCCTACAATGAGCAGTTCTTC; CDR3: CASSLETLAGLGSYNEQFF
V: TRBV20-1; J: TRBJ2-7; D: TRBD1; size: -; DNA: TGCAGTGCTAGAGACCGACAGGGGGTCCCGTACGAGCAGTACTTC; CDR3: CSARDRQGVPYEQYF
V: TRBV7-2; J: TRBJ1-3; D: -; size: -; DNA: TGTGCCAGCAGCTTCGGGGAAGGAAACACCATATATTTT; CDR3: CASSFGEGNTIYF
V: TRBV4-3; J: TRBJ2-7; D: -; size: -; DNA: TGCGCCAGCAGCCAAGTAGAGGCACTATCCTACGAGCAGTACTTC; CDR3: CASSQVEALSYEQYF
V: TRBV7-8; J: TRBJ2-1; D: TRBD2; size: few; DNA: TGTGCCAGCAGCCTAGTGGGGACTAGCTTCGGCAATGAGCAGTTCTTC; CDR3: CASSLVGTSFGNEQFF
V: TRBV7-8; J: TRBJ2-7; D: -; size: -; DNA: TGTGCCAGCAGACCTATTCCGGTGGATCCTTCCTACGAGCAGTACTTC; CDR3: CASRPIPVDPSYEQYF
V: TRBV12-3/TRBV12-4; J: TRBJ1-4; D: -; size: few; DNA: TGTGCCAGCAGTTTATCCATTGAAAAACTGTTTTTT; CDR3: CASSLSIEKLFF
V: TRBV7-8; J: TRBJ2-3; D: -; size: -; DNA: TGTGCCAGCAGCTTAGCGTGGGGCAGGGTGGCAGATACGCAGTATTTT; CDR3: CASSLAWGRVADTQYF
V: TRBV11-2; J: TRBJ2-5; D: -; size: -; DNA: TGTGCCAGCAGCTTAGGGGGGTGGTACCAAGAGACCCAGTACTTC; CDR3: CASSLGGWYQETQYF
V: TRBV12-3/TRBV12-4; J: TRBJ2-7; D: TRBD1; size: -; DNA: TGTGCCAGCAGACCAACCGGGACAGGGGTCTACGAGCAGTACTTC; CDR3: CASRPTGTGVYEQYF
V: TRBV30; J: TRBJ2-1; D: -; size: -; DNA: TGTGCCTGGAGTGTTCCCGCAAACAATGAGCAGTTCTTC; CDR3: CAWSVPANNEQFF
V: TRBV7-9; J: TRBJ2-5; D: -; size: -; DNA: TGTGCCAGCAGCTTATCAGGGAGCCAAGAGACCCAGTACTTC; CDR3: CASSLSGSQETQYF
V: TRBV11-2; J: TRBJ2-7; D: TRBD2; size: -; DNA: TGTGCCAGCAGCCAAGGACTAGCGGGAATGGGGTACTTC; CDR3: CASSQGLAGMGYF